What follows are 7 T cell receptor beta chains derived from one specimen sequenced in a study of cytomegalovirus exposure and HLA in healthy donors. The PCR ran on 60 Vbeta and 13 Jbeta primers. TCRdb's copy holds only in-frame clones and misses some; the assay was immunoSEQ multiplex PCR. The repertoire consists of a few hundred thousand clones, with 70% to 90% occurring once and the leading ten covering approximately 2.9%. Material for sequencing was PBMCs. The receptors derive from a man aged 30-40 years in good health and CMV-seronegative.

The chain employs TRBV4-3 and TRBJ2-1; 7 bases are shared with TRBD2. Germline lookup yields CDR1 LGHNA and CDR2 YSLEER. The CDR3 covers 17 residues. J was trimmed by 3 bases and V by 0 bases; bases with no gene match: 8. DNA for the CDR3: TGCGCCAGCAGCCAAGAAGGGACGCGGGGGTTCTACAATGAGCAGTTCTTC. It is translated as CASSQEGTRGFYNEQFF.

This sequence joins TRBV6-5 and TRBJ2-7; D possibly corresponds to TRBD1 (6 bases). Germline lookup yields CDR1 MNHEY and CDR2 SVGAGI. This CDR3 region has 14 residues. V was trimmed by 5 bases and J by 2 bases, leaving 13 bases between them. The CDR3 region has the DNA TGTGCCAGCAGTAAACAGGGTGTTCCCTACGAGCAGTACTTC. This codes for CASSKQGVPYEQYF.

V is TRBV28 and J is TRBJ1-5; D gene ambiguous. Trimming took off 4 bases at V and 7 bases at J, with 17 bases between the two ends. The germline V gene has CDR1 MDHEN and CDR2 SYDVKM. This CDR3 has 15 amino acids. CDR3 nucleotides: TGTGCCAGCAGTTCCTCTTTGAGGGCGGAACAGCCCCAGCATTTT. Encoded protein: CASSSSLRAEQPQHF. The whole variable domain, filled in from reference TRBV28 and TRBJ1-5, reads DVKVTQSSRYLVKRTGEKVFLECVQDMDHENMFWYRQDPGLGLRLIYFSYDVKMKEKGDIPEGYSVSREKKERFSLILESASTNQTSMYLCASSSSLRAEQPQHFGDGTRLSIL.

The sample holds a few counts of this clone. The chain combines TRBV9 with TRBJ2-7, with a tentative D call TRBD1 (6 bases). The V end was cut by 0 bases, the J end by 0 bases, with 7 bases between. CDR1 is SGDLS, CDR2 YYNGEE, per germline. The CDR3 spans 14 residues. The CDR3: CASSVGDTSYEQYF. The CDR3 DNA sequence: TGTGCCAGCAGCGTAGGGGACACCTCCTACGAGCAGTACTTC.

V gene TRBV27 combines with J gene TRBJ2-4; 7 bases align to TRBD1. V dropped 5 bases and J dropped 0; count of bases not matched to a gene: 4. This CDR3 spans 15 amino acids. Germline V lookup: CDR1 MNHEY, CDR2 SMNVEV (reference sequence). CDR3 sequence reads: CASSQGQLAKNIQYF. The CDR3 nucleotides are TGTGCCAGCAGTCAGGGACAGCTAGCCAAAAACATTCAGTACTTC.

The gene calls are TRBV7-9 and TRBJ2-7, with a possible D match to TRBD1 (5 bases). This CDR3 spans 14 amino acids. CDR1 and CDR2 from the germline V gene are SEHNR and FQNEAQ (reference sequence). The V end was cut by 5 bases, the J end by 0 bases, with 11 bases between. The CDR3 spells CASSQGVYSYEQYF. CDR3 DNA: TGTGCCAGCAGCCAAGGGGTTTACTCCTACGAGCAGTACTTC.

V is TRBV28 and J is TRBJ2-3; the D gene is possibly TRBD1 (5 bases). The germline V gene has CDR1 MDHEN and CDR2 SYDVKM. The CDR3 sequence is 15 residues long. Trimming pared 3 bases from V and 4 bases from J, leaving 14 bases between. In DNA form, the CDR3 reads TGTGCCAGCAGTTTTGCAGGGTACCAGGCAGATACGCAGTATTTT. Encoded protein: CASSFAGYQADTQYF.